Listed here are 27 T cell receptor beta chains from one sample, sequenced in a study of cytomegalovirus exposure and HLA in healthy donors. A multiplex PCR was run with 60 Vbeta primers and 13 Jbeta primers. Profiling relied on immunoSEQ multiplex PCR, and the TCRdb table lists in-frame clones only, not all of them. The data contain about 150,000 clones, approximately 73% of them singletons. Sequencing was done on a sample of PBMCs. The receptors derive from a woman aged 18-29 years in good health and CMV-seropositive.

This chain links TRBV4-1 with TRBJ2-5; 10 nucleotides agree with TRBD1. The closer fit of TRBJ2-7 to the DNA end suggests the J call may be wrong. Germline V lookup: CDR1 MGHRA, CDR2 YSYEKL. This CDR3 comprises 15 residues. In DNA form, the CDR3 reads TGCGCCAGCAGCTCTCCCGGGACAGGGGTAGACGAGCAGTACTTC. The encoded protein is CASSSPGTGVDEQYF.

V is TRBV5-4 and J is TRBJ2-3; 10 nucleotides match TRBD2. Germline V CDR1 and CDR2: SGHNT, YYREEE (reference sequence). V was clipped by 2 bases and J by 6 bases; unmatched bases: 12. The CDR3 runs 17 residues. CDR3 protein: CASSFRLVSSGGDTQYF. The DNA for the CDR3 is TGTGCCAGCAGCTTTCGGTTGGTGTCTAGCGGGGGTGATACGCAGTATTTT.

The CDR3 protein is CASLRPGTGKVEAFF. The CDR3 nucleotides are TGTGCCAGCTTACGCCCGGGGACAGGGAAAGTTGAAGCTTTCTTT. V gene TRBV2 combines with J gene TRBJ1-1; TRBD1 matches at 9 bases. The trim removed 8 bases at V and 7 bases at J, leaving 14 bases unmatched. Per the germline V gene, CDR1 is SNHLY and CDR2 is FYNNEI. CDR3 length equals 15 residues.

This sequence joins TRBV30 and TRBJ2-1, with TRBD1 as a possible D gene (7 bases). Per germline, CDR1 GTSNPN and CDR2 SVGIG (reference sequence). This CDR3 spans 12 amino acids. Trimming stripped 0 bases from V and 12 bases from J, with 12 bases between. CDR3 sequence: CAWSVRGDRQFF. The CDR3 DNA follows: TGTGCCTGGAGTGTACGCGGGGACAGGCAGTTCTTC.

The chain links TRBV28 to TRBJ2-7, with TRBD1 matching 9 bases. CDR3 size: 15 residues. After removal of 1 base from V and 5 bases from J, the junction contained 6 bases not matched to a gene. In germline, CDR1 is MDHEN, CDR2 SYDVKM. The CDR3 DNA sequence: TGTGCCAGCAGTTTATTGCCGGGACAGGGTGACGAGCAGTACTTC. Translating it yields CASSLLPGQGDEQYF.

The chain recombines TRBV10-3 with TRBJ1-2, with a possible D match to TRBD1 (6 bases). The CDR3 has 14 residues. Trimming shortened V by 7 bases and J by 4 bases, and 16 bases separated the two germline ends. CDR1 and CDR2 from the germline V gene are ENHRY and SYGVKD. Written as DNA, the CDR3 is TGTGCCATCAACCTAGGGGGTCTTCCCTATGGCTACACCTTC. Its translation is CAINLGGLPYGYTF.

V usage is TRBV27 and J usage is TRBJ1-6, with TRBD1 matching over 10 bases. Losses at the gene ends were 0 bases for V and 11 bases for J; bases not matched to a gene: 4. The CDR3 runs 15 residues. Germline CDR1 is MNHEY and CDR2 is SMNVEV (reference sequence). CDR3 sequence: CASSLSQTGGPPLHF. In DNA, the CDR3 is TGTGCCAGCAGTTTATCTCAGACAGGGGGCCCACCCCTCCACTTT.

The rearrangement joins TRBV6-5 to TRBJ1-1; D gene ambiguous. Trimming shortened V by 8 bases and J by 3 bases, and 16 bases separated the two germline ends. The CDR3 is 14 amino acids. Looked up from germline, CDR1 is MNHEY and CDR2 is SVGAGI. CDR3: CASFTGSLDTEAFF. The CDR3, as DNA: TGTGCCAGCTTTACCGGGTCTCTAGACACTGAAGCTTTCTTT.

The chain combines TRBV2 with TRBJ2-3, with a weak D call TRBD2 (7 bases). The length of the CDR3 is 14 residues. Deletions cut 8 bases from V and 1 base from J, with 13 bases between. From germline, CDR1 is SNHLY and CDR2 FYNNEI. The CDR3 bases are TGTGCCAGCTGGGGGGGCCTTGGCACAGATACGCAGTATTTT. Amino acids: CASWGGLGTDTQYF.

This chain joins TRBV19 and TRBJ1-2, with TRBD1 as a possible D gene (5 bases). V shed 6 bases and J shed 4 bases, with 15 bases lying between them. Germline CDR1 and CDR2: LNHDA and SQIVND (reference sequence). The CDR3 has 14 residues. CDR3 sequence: CASRNRGGGYGYTF. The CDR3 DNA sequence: TGTGCCAGTAGAAACCGGGGGGGAGGCTATGGCTACACCTTC.

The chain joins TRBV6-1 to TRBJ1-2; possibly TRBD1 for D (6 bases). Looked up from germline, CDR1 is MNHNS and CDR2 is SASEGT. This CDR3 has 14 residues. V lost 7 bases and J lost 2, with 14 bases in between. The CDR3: CASTITQGNYGYTF. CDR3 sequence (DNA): TGTGCCAGCACAATAACCCAGGGGAACTATGGCTACACCTTC.

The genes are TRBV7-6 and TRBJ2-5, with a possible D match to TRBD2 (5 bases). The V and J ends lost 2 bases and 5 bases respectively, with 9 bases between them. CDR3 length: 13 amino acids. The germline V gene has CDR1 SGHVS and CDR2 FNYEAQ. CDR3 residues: CASSLSRVETQYF. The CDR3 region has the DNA TGTGCCAGCAGCTTATCGCGGGTGGAGACCCAGTACTTC.

The DNA for the CDR3 is TGTGCCAGCAGTTTGAGTGGGACAGGGGAACACGAGCAGTACTTC. Its translation is CASSLSGTGEHEQYF. J is TRBJ2-7 and V is TRBV5-5, with 10 bases that match TRBD1. V was clipped by 5 bases and J by 5 bases; unmatched bases: 10. Germline loops: CDR1 SGHKS, CDR2 YYEKEE (reference sequence). The CDR3 extends over 15 amino acids.

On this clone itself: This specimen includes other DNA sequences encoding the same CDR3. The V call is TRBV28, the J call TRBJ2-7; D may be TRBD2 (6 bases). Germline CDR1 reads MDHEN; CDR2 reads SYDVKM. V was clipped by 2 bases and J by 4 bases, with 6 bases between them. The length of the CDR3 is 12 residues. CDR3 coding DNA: TGTGCCAGCAGTTTAAGCGGGTACGAGCAGTACTTC. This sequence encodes CASSLSGYEQYF.

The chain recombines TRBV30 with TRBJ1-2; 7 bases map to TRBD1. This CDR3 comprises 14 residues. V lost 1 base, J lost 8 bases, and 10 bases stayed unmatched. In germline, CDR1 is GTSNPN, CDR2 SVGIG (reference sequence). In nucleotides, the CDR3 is TGTGCCTGGAGTGCCGGACAGGCGACACAGGGCTACACCTTC. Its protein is CAWSAGQATQGYTF.

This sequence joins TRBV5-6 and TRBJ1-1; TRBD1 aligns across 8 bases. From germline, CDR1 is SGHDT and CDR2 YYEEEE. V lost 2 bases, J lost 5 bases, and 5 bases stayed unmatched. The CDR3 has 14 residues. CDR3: CASSLLNRGTEAFF. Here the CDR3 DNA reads TGTGCCAGCAGCTTACTAAACAGGGGGACTGAAGCTTTCTTT.

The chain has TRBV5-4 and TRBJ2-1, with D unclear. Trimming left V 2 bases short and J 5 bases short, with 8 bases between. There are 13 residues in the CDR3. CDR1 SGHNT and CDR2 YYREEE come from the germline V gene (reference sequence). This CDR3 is CASSFVNDNEQFF. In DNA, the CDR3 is TGTGCCAGCAGCTTTGTTAATGACAATGAGCAGTTCTTC.

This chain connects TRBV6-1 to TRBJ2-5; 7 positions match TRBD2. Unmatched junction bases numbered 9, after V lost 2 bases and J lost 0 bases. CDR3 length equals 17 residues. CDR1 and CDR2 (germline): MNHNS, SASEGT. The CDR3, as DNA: TGTGCCAGCAGTGAAATTTGGCGAGCGGGGCACCAAGAGACCCAGTACTTC. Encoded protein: CASSEIWRAGHQETQYF.

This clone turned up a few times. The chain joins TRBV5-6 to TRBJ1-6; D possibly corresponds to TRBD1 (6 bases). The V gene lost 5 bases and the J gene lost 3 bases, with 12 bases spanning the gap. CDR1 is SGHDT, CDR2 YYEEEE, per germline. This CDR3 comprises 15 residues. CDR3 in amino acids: CASSEDRNYNSPLHF. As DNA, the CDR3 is TGTGCCAGCAGTGAGGACAGAAACTATAATTCACCCCTCCACTTT.

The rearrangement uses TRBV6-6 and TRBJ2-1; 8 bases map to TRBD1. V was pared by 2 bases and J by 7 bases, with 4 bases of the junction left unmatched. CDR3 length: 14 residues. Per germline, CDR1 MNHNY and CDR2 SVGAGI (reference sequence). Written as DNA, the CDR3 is TGTGCCAGCAGTTACCAAACAGGGGGTAATGAGCAGTTCTTC. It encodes CASSYQTGGNEQFF.

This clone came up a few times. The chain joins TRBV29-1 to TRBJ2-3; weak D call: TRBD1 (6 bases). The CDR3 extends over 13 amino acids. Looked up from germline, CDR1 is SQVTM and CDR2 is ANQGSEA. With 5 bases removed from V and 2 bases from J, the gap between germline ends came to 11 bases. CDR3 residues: CSVRGQNTDTQYF. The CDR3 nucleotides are TGCAGCGTTCGAGGACAGAACACAGATACGCAGTATTTT.

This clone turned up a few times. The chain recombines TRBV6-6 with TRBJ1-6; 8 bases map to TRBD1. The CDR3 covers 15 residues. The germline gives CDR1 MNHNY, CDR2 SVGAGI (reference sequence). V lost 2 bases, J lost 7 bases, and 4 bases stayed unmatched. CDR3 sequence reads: CASSYLDRVNSPLHF. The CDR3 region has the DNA TGTGCCAGCAGTTACCTGGACAGGGTAAATTCACCCCTCCACTTT.

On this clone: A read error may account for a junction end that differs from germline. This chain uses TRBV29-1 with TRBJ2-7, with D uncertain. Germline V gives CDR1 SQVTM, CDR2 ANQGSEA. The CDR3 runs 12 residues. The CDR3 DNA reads TGCAGCGTCGAAGACATACTATACGAGCAGTACTTC. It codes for CSVEDILYEQYF.

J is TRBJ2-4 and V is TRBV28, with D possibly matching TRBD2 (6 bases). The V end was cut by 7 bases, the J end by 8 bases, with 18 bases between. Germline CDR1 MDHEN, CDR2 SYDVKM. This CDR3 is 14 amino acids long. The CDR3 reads CASNTEKPGDIQYF. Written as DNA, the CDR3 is TGTGCCAGCAATACTGAGAAACCGGGGGACATTCAGTACTTC.

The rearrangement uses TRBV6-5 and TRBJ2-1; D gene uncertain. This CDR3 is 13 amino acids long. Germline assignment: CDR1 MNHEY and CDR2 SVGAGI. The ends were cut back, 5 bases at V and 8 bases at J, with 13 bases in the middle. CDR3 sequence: CASSRSGLDEQFF. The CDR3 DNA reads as TGTGCCAGCAGTCGCTCTGGCCTCGATGAGCAGTTCTTC.

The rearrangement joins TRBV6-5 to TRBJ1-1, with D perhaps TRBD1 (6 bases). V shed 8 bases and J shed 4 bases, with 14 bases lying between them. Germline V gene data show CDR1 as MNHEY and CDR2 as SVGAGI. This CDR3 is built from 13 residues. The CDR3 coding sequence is TGTGCCAGCGGACGGGGAGGGGGCACTGAAGCTTTCTTT. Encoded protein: CASGRGGGTEAFF.

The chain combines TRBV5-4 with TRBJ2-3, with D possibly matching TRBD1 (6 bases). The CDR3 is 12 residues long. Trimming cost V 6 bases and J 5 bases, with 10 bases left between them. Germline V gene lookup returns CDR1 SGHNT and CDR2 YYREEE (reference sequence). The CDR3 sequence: CASNQGQDTQYF. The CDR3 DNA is TGTGCCAGCAATCAGGGGCAAGATACGCAGTATTTT.